This T cell receptor beta chain derives from a study of shared clonotypes between healthy human individuals. Study as a whole: Per-donor plates numbered three CD4 naive, three CD4 memory, two CD8 naive and one CD8 memory.

Study-level points and caveats: Generation probability values for non-shared clonotypes were lower than those for clonotypes shared by all four donors.

J was trimmed by 5 bases and V by 4 bases; bases with no gene match: 9. CDR1 MDHEN and CDR2 SYDVKM come from the germline V gene. This CDR3 is built from 15 residues. Libraries were prepared by immunoSEQ multiplex PCR; TCRdb keeps only in-frame clonotypes and omits some of them. The data show about 1,900,000 clones, roughly 95% seen once. Only CD45RO-negative cells positively selected for CCR7 counted as naive CD8 cells, so terminally differentiated effector memory CD45RA+ cells were excluded. Concerning this clone: Its antigen is undetermined.

The TCR sequence derives from a man younger than 35 in good health. The V call is TRBV28, the J call TRBJ1-1; the match to TRBD1 covers 8 bases. Sequenced sample: naive CD8+ T cells sorted from blood. Here the CDR3 reads CASSSQWTGKTEAFF. The DNA of the CDR3 is TGTGCCAGCAGTTCCCAATGGACAGGGAAGACTGAAGCTTTCTTT.